Below are 20 T cell receptor beta chains sequenced from a single sample in a study of beta chain features in type 1 diabetes. Expressed TCRB transcripts got sequenced, as all isolated RNA was reverse transcribed. Sequencing was performed with immunoSEQ multiplex PCR; in TCRdb, only in-frame clones are kept and a portion is missing. The sample lists 250,000 or so clones; 55% to 70% were seen once. Sequenced input: naive CD4+ T cells from blood. The receptors shown here come from a man in his thirties or forties in good health.

This clone came up a few times. The chain has TRBV30 and TRBJ2-7, with D perhaps assigned TRBD1 or TRBD2 (5 bases each). The germline CDR1 and CDR2 sequences are GTSNPN and SVGIG (reference sequence). The CDR3 has 12 amino acids. CDR3 residues: CVGGTSSYEQYF. DNA of the CDR3: TGTGTTGGGGGAACTAGCTCCTACGAGCAGTACTTC.

The V and J genes are TRBV6-5 and TRBJ2-7; 9 bases align to TRBD1. The CDR3 runs to 15 residues. The trim removed 5 bases at V and 2 bases at J, leaving 7 bases unmatched. Looked up from germline, CDR1 is MNHEY and CDR2 is SVGAGI. The CDR3 loop is CASSRTRDRAYEQYF. CDR3 in DNA: TGTGCCAGCAGTCGTACCCGGGACAGGGCCTACGAGCAGTACTTC.

This chain joins TRBV7-2 and TRBJ2-7; D may correspond to TRBD1 or TRBD2 (5 bases each). The germline V and J ends were trimmed by 5 bases and 4 bases, with 21 bases remaining between them. CDR3 length: 16 residues. Germline V gene sequence: CDR1 SGHTA, CDR2 FQGNSA. DNA for the CDR3: TGTGCCAGCAGCCGTTCAGTGGGACCTCCTGAGTACGAGCAGTACTTC. Translating it yields CASSRSVGPPEYEQYF.

This sequence joins TRBV5-1 and TRBJ2-5; 7 nucleotides align to TRBD2. The germline gives CDR1 SGHRS, CDR2 YFSETQ. The CDR3 totals 16 residues. V lost 3 bases, J lost 2 bases, and 10 bases stayed unmatched. CDR3 in amino acids: CASSSDPAGVQETQYF. The CDR3 DNA reads as TGCGCCAGCAGCTCCGATCCGGCGGGGGTGCAAGAGACCCAGTACTTC.

This chain joins TRBV6-4 and TRBJ1-6; D gene ambiguous. CDR3 length: 11 residues. V lost 8 bases and J 8 bases, leaving 7 bases between the germline ends. Germline V CDR1 and CDR2: MRHNA, SNTAGT. CDR3 loop: CASGTHSPLHF. CDR3 DNA sequence: TGTGCCAGCGGCACACATTCACCCCTCCACTTT.

For this clone: Other DNA variants within this sample encode the same CDR3. V usage is TRBV29-1 and J usage is TRBJ1-1; no definite D call. V was cut by 0 bases and J by 4 bases, with 6 bases left in between. The CDR3 runs 12 residues. From germline, CDR1 is SQVTM and CDR2 ANQGSEA. This CDR3 reads CSVEDPGTEAFF. The CDR3 nucleotides are TGCAGCGTTGAAGATCCGGGCACTGAAGCTTTCTTT.

The chain uses TRBV30 and TRBJ2-7, with D perhaps TRBD2 (5 bases). The CDR3 contains 16 residues. V lost 0 bases and J 4 bases, leaving 19 bases between the germline ends. Germline CDR1 and CDR2: GTSNPN and SVGIG (reference sequence). The CDR3 reads CAWSVSLTGIRYEQYF. The CDR3 nucleotides read TGTGCCTGGAGTGTATCGCTCACGGGGATTAGGTACGAGCAGTACTTC.

V is TRBV4-2 and J is TRBJ2-5; D remains ambiguous. The CDR3 totals 16 residues. Germline CDR1 and CDR2: LGHNA and YNFKEQ. Trimming took 1 base from V and 3 from J, leaving 15 bases between them. The CDR3 DNA follows: TGTGCCAGCAGCCAAGCCCCCCTTTGGTCCGAAGAGACCCAGTACTTC. It is translated as CASSQAPLWSEETQYF.

J is TRBJ2-1 and V is TRBV9; 9 positions agree with TRBD2. The V and J ends lost 2 bases and 1 base, in that order; junction bases with no gene match: 4. Per the germline V gene, CDR1 is SGDLS and CDR2 is YYNGEE. The CDR3 sequence is 16 residues long. CDR3 protein: CASSVSGRRSYNEQFF. CDR3 in DNA: TGTGCCAGCAGCGTTAGCGGGAGAAGGTCCTACAATGAGCAGTTCTTC.

V gene TRBV18 combines with J gene TRBJ2-1, with 10 bases lining up with TRBD2. Trimming removed 3 bases from V and 6 bases from J; junction bases left unmatched: 5. The CDR3 contains 15 residues. Germline V CDR1 and CDR2: KGHSH, LQKENI. CDR3 DNA sequence: TGTGCCAGCTCACCGGGACTAGCGATTGCCAATGAGCAGTTCTTC. Translated, it gives CASSPGLAIANEQFF.

The CDR3 spells CASSLLGGSYNEQFF. The DNA of the CDR3 is TGTGCCAGCAGCTTACTAGGGGGCTCCTACAATGAGCAGTTCTTC. This chain links TRBV7-2 with TRBJ2-1; a possible D gene is TRBD1 (6 bases). The CDR3 is made up of 15 amino acids. CDR1 and CDR2 from the germline V gene are SGHTA and FQGNSA. The germline V and J ends were trimmed by 2 bases and 0 bases, with 8 bases remaining between them.

This clone was observed once. This rearrangement joins TRBV30 to TRBJ2-2; tentative D call: TRBD1 (7 bases). Trimming stripped 6 bases from V and 6 bases from J, with 17 bases between. The CDR3 covers 14 residues. Germline assignment: CDR1 GTSNPN and CDR2 SVGIG (reference sequence). The CDR3 nucleotides are TGTGCCTGTCCGGGACAGCGGGTCGCCGGGGAGCTGTTTTTT. Amino acids: CACPGQRVAGELFF.

The genes are TRBV5-4 and TRBJ1-1, with D unclear. The germline V and J ends were trimmed by 0 bases and 1 base, with 10 bases remaining between them. This CDR3 spans 15 amino acids. CDR1 is SGHNT and CDR2 is YYREEE in the germline V gene (reference sequence). DNA of the CDR3: TGTGCCAGCAGCTTGGCACGCACGAGGAACACTGAAGCTTTCTTT. Translating it yields CASSLARTRNTEAFF.

This clone appeared once. The chain employs TRBV19 and TRBJ1-1, with D possibly TRBD1 on 5 matching bases. Trimming shortened V by 6 bases and J by 0 bases, and 8 bases separated the two germline ends. This CDR3 contains 13 residues. The germline gives CDR1 LNHDA, CDR2 SQIVND (reference sequence). The CDR3 is CASRAGMNTEAFF. CDR3 bases: TGTGCCAGTAGAGCAGGGATGAACACTGAAGCTTTCTTT.

Here the CDR3 reads CASSPTGQGASRQYF. The CDR3 DNA sequence: TGTGCCAGCAGTCCGACGGGACAGGGGGCATCGAGGCAGTACTTC. The chain is built from TRBV11-2 and TRBJ2-7; 12 bases map to TRBD1. This CDR3 is built from 15 residues. CDR1 is SGHAT, CDR2 FQNNGV, per germline. V was pared by 6 bases and J by 9 bases, with 12 bases of the junction left unmatched.

This chain links TRBV7-7 with TRBJ2-7; no firm D call. Germline V gives CDR1 SSHAT, CDR2 FNYEAQ (reference sequence). Between the trimmed V and J ends, which lost 1 base and 4 bases, there was a span of 2 bases. The CDR3 sequence is 11 residues long. CDR3 amino acids: CASSLEYEQYF. In DNA form, the CDR3 reads TGTGCCAGCAGCTTAGAGTACGAGCAGTACTTC.

The rearrangement links TRBV29-1 to TRBJ2-1, with TRBD2 identical over 7 bases. CDR3 length equals 16 residues. Germline V CDR1 and CDR2: SQVTM, ANQGSEA. The junction had 14 bases not matched to a gene; V was cut back by 5 bases and J by 4 bases. The chain's CDR3 is CSVYAPGAGTYNEQFF. As DNA, the CDR3 is TGCAGCGTTTATGCCCCTGGAGCGGGAACTTACAATGAGCAGTTCTTC.

The J gene is TRBJ2-5, the V gene TRBV11-2; D assignment may be TRBD1 or TRBD2 (6 bases each). This CDR3 is 16 amino acids long. From germline, CDR1 is SGHAT and CDR2 FQNNGV. V lost 5 bases and J lost 2, with 18 bases in between. CDR3 nucleotide sequence: TGTGCCAGCAGCGAAAGCGGGCAGGGGAGGCAAGAGACCCAGTACTTC. Residues: CASSESGQGRQETQYF.

The J gene is TRBJ1-1, the V gene TRBV16; 10 bases map to TRBD1. The length of the CDR3 is 13 residues. V was clipped by 4 bases and J by 10 bases; unmatched bases: 6. CDR1 and CDR2 (germline): KGHSY, FQNENV. The DNA of the CDR3 is TGTGCCAGCAGCCCCTGGGGACAGGGGAGAGCTTTCTTT. This gives the protein CASSPWGQGRAFF.

This chain uses TRBV30 with TRBJ2-6, with unresolved D. Trimming removed 2 bases at V and 1 base at J, with 9 bases between. CDR1 and CDR2 from the germline V gene are GTSNPN and SVGIG (reference sequence). The CDR3 covers 15 residues. The CDR3 loop reads CAWSTFRSGANVLTF. The CDR3, as DNA: TGTGCCTGGAGTACCTTCCGATCTGGGGCCAACGTCCTGACTTTC.